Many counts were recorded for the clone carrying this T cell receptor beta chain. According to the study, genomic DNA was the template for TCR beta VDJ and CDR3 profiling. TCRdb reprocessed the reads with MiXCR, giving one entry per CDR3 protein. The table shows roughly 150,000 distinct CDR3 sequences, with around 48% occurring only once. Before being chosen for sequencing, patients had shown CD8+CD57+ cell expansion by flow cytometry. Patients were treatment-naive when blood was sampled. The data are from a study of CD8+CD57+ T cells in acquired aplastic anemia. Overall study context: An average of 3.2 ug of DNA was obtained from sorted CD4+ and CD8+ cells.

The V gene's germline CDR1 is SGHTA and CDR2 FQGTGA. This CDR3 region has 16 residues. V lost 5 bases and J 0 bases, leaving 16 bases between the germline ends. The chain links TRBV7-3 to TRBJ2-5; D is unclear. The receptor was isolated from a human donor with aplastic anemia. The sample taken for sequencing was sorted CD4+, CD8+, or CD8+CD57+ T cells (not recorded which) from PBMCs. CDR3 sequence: CASSKTSLQNQETQYF. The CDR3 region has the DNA TGTGCCAGCAGCAAAACGTCGCTACAGAACCAAGAGACCCAGTACTTC.